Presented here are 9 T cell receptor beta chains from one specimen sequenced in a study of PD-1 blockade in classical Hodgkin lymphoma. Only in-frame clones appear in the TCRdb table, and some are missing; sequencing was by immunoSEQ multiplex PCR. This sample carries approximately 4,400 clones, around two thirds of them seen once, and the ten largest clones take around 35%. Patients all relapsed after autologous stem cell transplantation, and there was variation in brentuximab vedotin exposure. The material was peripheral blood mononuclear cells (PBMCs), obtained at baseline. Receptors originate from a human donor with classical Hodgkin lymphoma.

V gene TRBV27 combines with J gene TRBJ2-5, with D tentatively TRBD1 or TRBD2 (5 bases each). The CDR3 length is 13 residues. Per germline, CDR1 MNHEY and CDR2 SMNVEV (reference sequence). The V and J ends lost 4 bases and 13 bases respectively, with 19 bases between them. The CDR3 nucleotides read TGTGCCAGCAGTTCCGTAGGGACCCCTTCGAGGTACTTC. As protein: CASSSVGTPSRYF.

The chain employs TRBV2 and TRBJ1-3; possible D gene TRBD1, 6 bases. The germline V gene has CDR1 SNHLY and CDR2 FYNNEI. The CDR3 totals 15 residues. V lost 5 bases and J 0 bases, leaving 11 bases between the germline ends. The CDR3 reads CASSFGQISGNTIYF. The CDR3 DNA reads TGTGCCAGCAGTTTCGGACAGATCTCTGGAAACACCATATATTTT.

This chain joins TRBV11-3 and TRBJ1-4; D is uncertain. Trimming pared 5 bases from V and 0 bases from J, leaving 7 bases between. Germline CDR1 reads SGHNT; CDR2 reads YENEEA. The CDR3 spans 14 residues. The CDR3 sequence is CASSPRSTNEKLFF. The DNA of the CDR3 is TGTGCCAGCAGCCCGCGATCAACTAATGAAAAACTGTTTTTT.

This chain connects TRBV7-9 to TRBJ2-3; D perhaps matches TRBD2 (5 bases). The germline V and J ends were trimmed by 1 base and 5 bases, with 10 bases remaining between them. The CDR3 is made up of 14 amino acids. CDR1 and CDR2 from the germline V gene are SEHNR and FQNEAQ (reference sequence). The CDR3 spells CASSLETRGDTQYF. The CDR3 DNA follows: TGTGCCAGCAGCTTAGAGACTCGGGGAGATACGCAGTATTTT.

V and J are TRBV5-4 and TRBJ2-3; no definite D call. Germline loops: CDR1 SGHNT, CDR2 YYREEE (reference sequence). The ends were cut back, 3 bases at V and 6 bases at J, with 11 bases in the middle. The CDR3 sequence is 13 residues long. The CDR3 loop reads CASSWAGEDTQYF. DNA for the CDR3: TGTGCCAGCAGCTGGGCAGGCGAGGATACGCAGTATTTT. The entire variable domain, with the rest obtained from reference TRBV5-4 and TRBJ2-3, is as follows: ETGVTQSPTHLIKTRGQQVTLRCSSQSGHNTVSWYQQALGQGPQFIFQYYREEENGRGNFPPRFSGLQFPNYSSELNVNALELDDSALYLCASSWAGEDTQYFGPGTRLTVL.

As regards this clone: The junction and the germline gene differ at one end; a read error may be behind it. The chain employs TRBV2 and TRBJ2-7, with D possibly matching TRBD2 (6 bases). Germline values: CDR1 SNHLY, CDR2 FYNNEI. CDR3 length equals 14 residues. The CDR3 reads CASMPDGSSYERYF. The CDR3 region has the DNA TGTGCCAGCATGCCCGACGGGAGCTCCTACGAGCGGTACTTC. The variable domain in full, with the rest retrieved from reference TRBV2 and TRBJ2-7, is EPEVTQTPSHQVTQMGQEVILRCVPISNHLYFYWYRQILGQKVEFLVSFYNNEISEKSEIFDDQFSVERPDGSNFTLKIRSTKLEDSAMYFCASMPDGSSYERYFGPGTRLTVT.

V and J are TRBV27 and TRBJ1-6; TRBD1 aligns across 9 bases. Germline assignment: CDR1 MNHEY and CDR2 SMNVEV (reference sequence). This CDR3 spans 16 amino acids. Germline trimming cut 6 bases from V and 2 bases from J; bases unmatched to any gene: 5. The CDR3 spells CASSPGQGTYNSPLHF. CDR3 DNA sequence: TGTGCCAGCAGCCCCGGACAGGGGACCTATAATTCACCCCTCCACTTT.

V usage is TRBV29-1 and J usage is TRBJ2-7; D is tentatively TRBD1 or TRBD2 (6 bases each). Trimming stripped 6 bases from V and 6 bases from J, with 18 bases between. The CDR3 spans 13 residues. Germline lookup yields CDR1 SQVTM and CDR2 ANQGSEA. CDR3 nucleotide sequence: TGCAGCGTATCCAAGGGGGGCGTTGGCGAGCAGTACTTC. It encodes CSVSKGGVGEQYF.

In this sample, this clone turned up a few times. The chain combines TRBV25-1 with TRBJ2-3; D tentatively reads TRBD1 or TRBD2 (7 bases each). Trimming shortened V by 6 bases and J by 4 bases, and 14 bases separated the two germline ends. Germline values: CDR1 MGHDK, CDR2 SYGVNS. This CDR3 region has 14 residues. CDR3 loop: CASSRQGGADTQYF. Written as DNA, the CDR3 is TGTGCCAGCAGCCGACAGGGAGGGGCAGATACGCAGTATTTT.